Following are 32 T cell receptor beta chains from one sample sequenced in a study of blood T cell repertoires in COVID-19. Measured with immunoSEQ multiplex PCR; TCRdb has only the in-frame clones, and not every one. Of approximately 170,000 clones listed, around four fifths are singletons. Sequenced sample: PBMCs or T cells enriched from blood (not recorded which). The receptor source for this set is a woman in her forties or fifties who had recovered from COVID-19.

The chain employs TRBV27 and TRBJ2-7, with D possibly TRBD2 on 5 matching bases. V was trimmed by 8 bases and J by 5 bases, leaving 10 bases between them. In germline, CDR1 is MNHEY, CDR2 SMNVEV (reference sequence). This CDR3 is built from 11 residues. This chain's CDR3 is CASLFGDEQYF. CDR3 bases: TGTGCCAGCCTCTTCGGGGACGAGCAGTACTTC.

This rearrangement joins TRBV27 to TRBJ2-7, with 9 bases identical to TRBD2. The CDR3 sequence is 20 residues long. J was trimmed by 2 bases and V by 1 base; bases with no gene match: 18. CDR1 is MNHEY, CDR2 SMNVEV, per germline (reference sequence). The CDR3 here is CASSLFWRQGTGLATYEQYF. As DNA, the CDR3 is TGTGCCAGCAGTTTATTCTGGAGACAGGGTACTGGACTAGCGACCTACGAGCAGTACTTC.

The gene calls are TRBV5-1 and TRBJ2-7, with 9 bases fitting TRBD1. CDR1 and CDR2 (germline): SGHRS, YFSETQ. Losses at the gene ends were 1 base for V and 2 bases for J; bases not matched to a gene: 13. This CDR3 contains 18 residues. This chain's CDR3 is CASSLSGTGSLSAYEQYF. The CDR3 coding sequence is TGCGCCAGCAGCTTGTCCGGGACAGGGTCATTATCTGCCTACGAGCAGTACTTC.

CDR3 sequence (DNA): TGTGCCAGCAGTCTGCGGGGGGTATACGAGCAGTACTTC. It codes for CASSLRGVYEQYF. The chain uses TRBV27 and TRBJ2-7; 8 bases align to TRBD2. V dropped 5 bases and J dropped 4; count of bases not matched to a gene: 4. The CDR3 totals 13 residues. Germline loops: CDR1 MNHEY, CDR2 SMNVEV (reference sequence).

Only a few counts were recorded for this clone. This chain uses TRBV27 with TRBJ2-1, with D perhaps matching TRBD2 (6 bases). CDR1 is MNHEY, CDR2 SMNVEV, per germline (reference sequence). The CDR3 runs to 19 residues. With 1 base removed from V and 1 base from J, the gap between germline ends came to 20 bases. The CDR3 DNA sequence: TGTGCCAGCAGTTTATGGCCGGGGGACCCAAGCCTTTCCTACAATGAGCAGTTCTTC. It yields the protein CASSLWPGDPSLSYNEQFF.

The rearrangement joins TRBV5-5 to TRBJ1-3, with a possible D match to TRBD1 (6 bases). Germline V lookup: CDR1 SGHKS, CDR2 YYEKEE (reference sequence). Deletions cut 4 bases from V and 1 base from J, with 9 bases between. The CDR3 extends over 14 amino acids. The DNA of the CDR3 is TGTGCCAGCAGCCAAACAGGGTCTGGAAACACCATATATTTT. This sequence encodes CASSQTGSGNTIYF.

The chain combines TRBV11-3 with TRBJ2-5; TRBD2 agrees at 8 bases. This CDR3 is built from 17 residues. J lost 4 bases, V lost 6 bases, and 16 bases had no gene match. Germline CDR1 is SGHNT and CDR2 is YENEEA. Here the CDR3 DNA reads TGTGCCAGCAGTCCGGGGGGGGCAGTTGGGCTTATAGAGACCCAGTACTTC. It encodes CASSPGGAVGLIETQYF.

The chain is built from TRBV29-1 and TRBJ2-1, with 8 bases that match TRBD2. CDR1 SQVTM and CDR2 ANQGSEA come from the germline V gene. The CDR3 runs to 15 residues. V lost 4 bases to trimming and J lost 4 bases; unmatched junction nucleotides: 9. CDR3 residues: CSVVFGLAVYNEQFF. In nucleotides, the CDR3 is TGCAGCGTTGTTTTCGGACTAGCAGTTTACAATGAGCAGTTCTTC.

V usage is TRBV9 and J usage is TRBJ2-2; 7 positions agree with TRBD2. The CDR3 runs 16 residues. Germline CDR1 SGDLS, CDR2 YYNGEE. With 4 bases clipped from V and 5 bases from J, the junction kept 11 bases outside the gene matches. DNA for the CDR3: TGTGCCAGCAGCCCCCGGACTAGTGTCCTAACCGGGGAGCTGTTTTTT. As protein: CASSPRTSVLTGELFF.

The chain has TRBV11-1 and TRBJ2-7; D might be TRBD2 (5 bases). V lost 0 bases to trimming and J lost 6 bases, with 9 bases between them. Per germline, CDR1 SGHAT and CDR2 FQDESV (reference sequence). The CDR3 is 13 amino acids. CDR3 nucleotides: TGTGCCAGCAGCTTAGCCCTAGCAAGCGAGCAGTACTTC. Its protein is CASSLALASEQYF.

The chain has TRBV2 and TRBJ1-5, with D uncertain. Germline-derived CDR1 and CDR2 are SNHLY and FYNNEI. CDR3 length equals 14 residues. Trimming shortened V by 7 bases and J by 6 bases, and 16 bases separated the two germline ends. The CDR3 DNA is TGTGCCAGCAACCAAATGAGTCCACGTCAGCCCCAGCATTTT. It codes for CASNQMSPRQPQHF.

The chain couples TRBV11-2 to TRBJ1-1; D is perhaps TRBD1 (5 bases). The ends were cut back, 1 base at V and 8 bases at J, with 8 bases in the middle. Per the germline V gene, CDR1 is SGHAT and CDR2 is FQNNGV. The CDR3 length is 12 residues. The CDR3 DNA reads TGTGCCAGCAGCTTAGGACAGCTCGAAGCTTTCTTT. Translating gives CASSLGQLEAFF. Full variable domain (rest looked up from reference TRBV11-2 and TRBJ1-1): EAGVAQSPRYKIIEKRQSVAFWCNPISGHATLYWYQQILGQGPKLLIQFQNNGVVDDSQLPKDRFSAERLKGVDSTLKIQPAKLEDSAVYLCASSLGQLEAFFGQGTRLTVV.

The V gene is TRBV11-3, the J gene TRBJ2-1; 11 nucleotides align to TRBD1. CDR3 size: 15 residues. From germline, CDR1 is SGHNT and CDR2 YENEEA. Germline trimming cut 5 bases from V and 9 bases from J; bases unmatched to any gene: 9. DNA of the CDR3: TGTGCCAGCAGCCCGGGACAGGGGGTAGTCACTGAGCAGTTCTTC. Protein sequence: CASSPGQGVVTEQFF.

The V gene is TRBV7-8, the J gene TRBJ2-5, with 7 bases aligning to TRBD1. This CDR3 is built from 16 residues. V dropped 0 bases and J dropped 5; count of bases not matched to a gene: 9. CDR1 is SGHVS, CDR2 FQNEAQ, per germline. CDR3 in DNA: TGTGCCAGCAGCTTAGCGGGGGCAGGGGGTAGGGAGACCCAGTACTTC. Its protein product is CASSLAGAGGRETQYF.

J is TRBJ1-2 and V is TRBV7-2; D remains ambiguous. This CDR3 spans 12 amino acids. Trimming shortened V by 1 base and J by 5 bases, and 5 bases separated the two germline ends. From germline, CDR1 is SGHTA and CDR2 FQGNSA. The CDR3 region has the DNA TGTGCCAGCAGCTTAGACAATTATGGCTACACCTTC. This translates into CASSLDNYGYTF.

Remarks on this clone: This specimen includes other DNA sequences encoding the same CDR3. V and J are TRBV12-3 or TRBV12-4 and TRBJ1-1; D is undetermined. The V end lost 3 bases, the J end lost 1 base, and 6 bases lay between the germline ends. There are 13 residues in the CDR3. CDR3 amino acids: CASSFPGNTEAFF. CDR3 nucleotides: TGTGCCAGCAGTTTTCCCGGGAACACTGAAGCTTTCTTT.

The J gene is TRBJ2-5, the V gene TRBV2; maybe TRBD2 (6 bases). With 8 bases removed from V and 4 bases from J, the gap between germline ends came to 20 bases. Germline-derived CDR1 and CDR2 are SNHLY and FYNNEI. CDR3 length: 15 residues. The CDR3 DNA reads as TGTGCCAGCCGATTCCAAGCGGGCGTAGGAGAGACCCAGTACTTC. Protein sequence: CASRFQAGVGETQYF.

Only one count was recorded for this clone. V is TRBV6-5 and J is TRBJ2-1; TRBD2 agrees at 7 bases. The length of the CDR3 is 15 residues. V lost 6 bases to trimming and J lost 4 bases; unmatched junction nucleotides: 9. Germline V gene sequence: CDR1 MNHEY, CDR2 SVGAGI. This chain's CDR3 is CASSSSGLGYNEQFF. The CDR3 DNA reads as TGTGCCAGCAGCAGTAGCGGGTTGGGATACAATGAGCAGTTCTTC.

This chain uses TRBV7-3 with TRBJ1-2; perhaps TRBD1 as D (6 bases). The CDR3 runs to 15 residues. V was shortened by 2 bases and J by 7 bases, with 17 bases between the two germline ends. Germline CDR1 reads SGHTA; CDR2 reads FQGTGA. The CDR3 region has the DNA TGTGCCAGCAGCTTAGAACAGGGAGGGAGTGGTGGCTACACCTTC. Encoded protein: CASSLEQGGSGGYTF.

To note about this clone: In the same sample, other DNA sequences code for this CDR3. The chain carries TRBV25-1 and TRBJ2-7; a possible D gene is TRBD1 (6 bases). V was clipped by 4 bases and J by 1 base, with 8 bases between them. This CDR3 spans 13 amino acids. Germline V gene lookup returns CDR1 MGHDK and CDR2 SYGVNS. The CDR3 sequence: CASSGQGSYEQYF. The CDR3 DNA sequence: TGTGCCAGCAGTGGTCAGGGGTCCTACGAGCAGTACTTC.

The genes are TRBV27 and TRBJ2-7, with 7 bases fitting TRBD1. CDR3 size: 17 residues. V lost 5 bases and J lost 7; bases outside the gene matches: 20. Germline-derived CDR1 and CDR2 are MNHEY and SMNVEV (reference sequence). The CDR3 DNA reads as TGTGCCAGCAGTCCCGTAAGACAGGGATTAGGAATCGTGGAGCAGTACTTC. It encodes CASSPVRQGLGIVEQYF.

This chain joins TRBV7-2 and TRBJ2-7, with D maybe TRBD1 (5 bases). This CDR3 has 14 amino acids. Germline lookup yields CDR1 SGHTA and CDR2 FQGNSA. Trimming left V 3 bases short and J 5 bases short, with 14 bases between. The DNA of the CDR3 is TGTGCCAGCAGCTTTTCAGGGTCAAAGGACGAGCAGTACTTC. Its protein is CASSFSGSKDEQYF.

The chain is built from TRBV6-1 and TRBJ2-1, with a tentative D call TRBD2 (5 bases). Trimming removed 5 bases at V and 6 bases at J, with 11 bases between. Germline V gives CDR1 MNHNS, CDR2 SASEGT. The CDR3 contains 13 residues. DNA of the CDR3: TGTGCCAGCAGTTCGGGATACCCCAATGAGCAGTTCTTC. It specifies CASSSGYPNEQFF.

V usage is TRBV14 and J usage is TRBJ1-6; D not resolved. The CDR3 extends over 14 amino acids. Germline loops: CDR1 SGHDN, CDR2 FVKESK. Trimming shortened V by 2 bases and J by 12 bases, and 14 bases separated the two germline ends. The CDR3 DNA is TGTGCCAGCAGCCAATCGGGAGGTAATATACCCCTCCACTTT. This sequence encodes CASSQSGGNIPLHF.

This clone has a handful of counts. V gene TRBV18 combines with J gene TRBJ2-2, with 8 nucleotides matching TRBD1. CDR3 size: 14 residues. Germline V gives CDR1 KGHSH, CDR2 LQKENI. J was trimmed by 7 bases and V by 3 bases; bases with no gene match: 4. DNA of the CDR3: TGTGCCAGCTCACCGGCAGGGGGCTTCGGGGAGCTGTTTTTT. Translating it yields CASSPAGGFGELFF.

This clone was counted a few times. Other nucleotide sequences from this sample produce the same CDR3. This chain connects TRBV18 to TRBJ2-7, with 10 bases fitting TRBD1. The germline gives CDR1 KGHSH, CDR2 LQKENI. CDR3 length: 15 amino acids. J lost 2 bases, V lost 0 bases, and 1 base had no gene match. CDR3 DNA: TGTGCCAGCTCACCACCCGGACAGGGGGCCTACGAGCAGTACTTC. It specifies CASSPPGQGAYEQYF.

This chain connects TRBV7-2 to TRBJ2-3; 7 bases match TRBD1. The CDR3 length is 17 residues. The germline V gene has CDR1 SGHTA and CDR2 FQGNSA. The trim removed 1 base at V and 1 base at J, leaving 8 bases unmatched. The CDR3 DNA reads TGTGCCAGCAGCTTAGGGTTAGGGGGCTGGGGCACAGATACGCAGTATTTT. It codes for CASSLGLGGWGTDTQYF.

The V gene is TRBV5-4, the J gene TRBJ2-1; a possible D gene is TRBD1 (6 bases). V was trimmed by 1 base and J by 7 bases, leaving 12 bases between them. There are 14 residues in the CDR3. CDR1 and CDR2 from the germline V gene are SGHNT and YYREEE (reference sequence). The CDR3 coding sequence is TGTGCCAGCAGCTTGCTACAGGGTGAAAATGAGCAGTTCTTC. It specifies CASSLLQGENEQFF.

The sample holds one count of this clone. The V gene is TRBV7-2, the J gene TRBJ1-1, with D hard to call. Trimming cost V 1 base and J 5 bases, with 8 bases left between them. In germline, CDR1 is SGHTA, CDR2 FQGNSA. There are 13 residues in the CDR3. CDR3 protein: CASSLDVGTEAFF. The CDR3 DNA follows: TGTGCCAGCAGCTTAGATGTCGGGACTGAAGCTTTCTTT.

J is TRBJ2-7 and V is TRBV5-4, with D unclear. The CDR3 contains 15 residues. CDR1 SGHNT and CDR2 YYREEE come from the germline V gene (reference sequence). The V end was cut by 2 bases, the J end by 3 bases, with 15 bases between. The CDR3 loop is CASSFSPERIYEQYF. As DNA, the CDR3 is TGTGCCAGCAGCTTTTCCCCCGAGAGGATCTACGAGCAGTACTTC. Based on the CDR3 plus reference TRBV5-4 and TRBJ2-7, the full variable domain is ETGVTQSPTHLIKTRGQQVTLRCSSQSGHNTVSWYQQALGQGPQFIFQYYREEENGRGNFPPRFSGLQFPNYSSELNVNALELDDSALYLCASSFSPERIYEQYFGPGTRLTVT.

This chain connects TRBV7-2 to TRBJ2-2, with 7 bases fitting TRBD1. Germline V CDR1 and CDR2: SGHTA, FQGNSA. V lost 10 bases to trimming and J lost 0 bases; unmatched junction nucleotides: 5. This CDR3 contains 14 residues. The CDR3 reads CATWGTANTGELFF. The DNA for the CDR3 is TGTGCCACCTGGGGGACAGCGAACACCGGGGAGCTGTTTTTT.

V gene TRBV6-6 combines with J gene TRBJ1-2, with D unresolved. V was trimmed by 6 bases and J by 5 bases, leaving 7 bases between them. Germline CDR1 reads MNHNY; CDR2 reads SVGAGI (reference sequence). The CDR3 has 11 amino acids. The CDR3 DNA is TGTGCCAGCAGCCCGGGGTATGGCTACACCTTC. Protein: CASSPGYGYTF.